A selection of T cell receptor beta chains follows, all from one sample in a study of OX40 agonist ivuxolimab in advanced cancers. Clones were sequenced by immunoSEQ multiplex PCR, and TCRdb holds only the in-frame ones, with some missing. The table shows more than 20,000 clones, with more than 65% occurring only once. The source material was CD4+ or CD8+ T cells sorted from blood, sampled in a trial of the OX40 agonist ivuxolimab. Every receptor here comes from an adult with an advanced solid tumor such as melanoma, head and neck, liver or kidney cancer. Each CDR3 is given with its conserved first and last residue. A D gene is named only where the DNA matches it firmly. Rows give clone size only sometimes, using once, few, many, or a class for an expanded clone.

d_call j_call clone_size v_call cdr3_aa cdr3_nt
TRBD1 TRBJ1-2 NA TRBV4-2 CASSTRTGYGYTF TGTGCCAGCAGCACACGGACAGGGTATGGCTACACCTTC
NA TRBJ1-5 NA TRBV27 CASSQGPSQPQHF TGTGCCAGCAGTCAGGGGCCGAGTCAGCCCCAGCATTTT
NA TRBJ1-2 NA TRBV28 CASSFEGWHGYTF TGTGCCAGCAGTTTCGAGGGGTGGCATGGCTACACCTTC
NA TRBJ2-7 NA TRBV30 CAWSVQWGVVQYF TGTGCCTGGAGTGTACAATGGGGCGTAGTTCAGTACTTC
NA TRBJ2-2 NA TRBV27 CASSFVSGYTGELFF TGTGCCAGCAGTTTCGTTAGCGGTTACACCGGGGAGCTGTTTTTT
TRBD2 TRBJ2-1 NA TRBV6-5 CASSASGGYNEQFF TGTGCCAGCAGCGCTAGCGGGGGCTACAATGAGCAGTTCTTC
NA TRBJ2-5 NA TRBV7-9 CASSLPTGKQETQYF TGTGCCAGCAGCCTACCTACAGGGAAGCAAGAGACCCAGTACTTC
TRBD2 TRBJ2-7 NA TRBV11-1 CASSLASGRARREQYF TGTGCCAGCAGCTTAGCCAGCGGGAGGGCTCGCCGGGAGCAGTACTTC
NA TRBJ1-2 NA TRBV7-9 CASSPQRGSNYGYTF TGTGCCAGCAGCCCCCAACGGGGATCGAACTATGGCTACACCTTC
NA TRBJ2-4 NA TRBV7-3 CASSPHSEPGQYF TGTGCCAGCAGCCCTCATAGTGAACCCGGTCAGTACTTC
TRBD2 TRBJ2-7 once TRBV10-1 CASTLTSAAYEQYF TGCGCCAGCACCCTCACTAGCGCCGCCTACGAGCAGTACTTC
NA TRBJ1-1 NA TRBV6-1 CASYKEASVRTEAFF TGTGCCAGCTACAAAGAGGCCAGCGTAAGAACTGAAGCTTTCTTT
TRBD1 TRBJ2-1 NA TRBV29-1 CSVPDRGLHNEQFF TGCAGCGTACCAGACAGGGGGCTACACAATGAGCAGTTCTTC
TRBD1 TRBJ2-1 NA TRBV30 CAWSSGGLDYNEQFF TGTGCCTGGAGCTCAGGGGGCTTGGATTACAATGAGCAGTTCTTC
TRBD2 TRBJ2-1 NA TRBV5-1 CASSFAGGPYNEQFF TGCGCCAGCAGCTTTGCGGGAGGGCCCTACAATGAGCAGTTCTTC
NA TRBJ2-7 NA TRBV19 CATEGGYEQYF TGTGCCACCGAGGGGGGATACGAGCAGTACTTC
TRBD1 TRBJ1-2 once TRBV19 CASSMGTGTAYGYTF TGTGCCAGTAGTATGGGGACCGGGACAGCTTATGGCTACACCTTC
TRBD1 TRBJ2-5 NA TRBV30 CAWTTGTDQETQYF TGTGCCTGGACGACCGGGACAGACCAAGAGACCCAGTACTTC
NA TRBJ2-2 few TRBV6-4 CASSDSENTGELFF TGTGCCAGCAGTGACTCCGAGAACACCGGGGAGCTGTTTTTT
TRBD1 TRBJ2-7 NA TRBV15 CATSRARDRVSYEQYF TGTGCCACCAGCAGAGCCCGGGACAGGGTTTCCTACGAGCAGTACTTC
TRBD2 TRBJ2-7 NA TRBV7-2 CASSSGLALYEQYF TGTGCCAGCAGCTCTGGACTAGCCCTCTACGAGCAGTACTTC
TRBD2 TRBJ2-2 NA TRBV5-1 CASSLVAGLAGGPGTGELFF TGCGCCAGCAGCTTGGTCGCAGGACTAGCGGGAGGGCCGGGCACCGGGGAGCTGTTTTTT
TRBD2 TRBJ2-2 NA TRBV11-3 CASSRTSGNTGELFF TGTGCCAGCAGCCGGACTAGCGGGAACACCGGGGAGCTGTTTTTT
NA TRBJ2-7 few TRBV7-8 CASSLGGQSSYEQYF TGTGCCAGCAGCTTAGGAGGACAGTCCTCCTACGAGCAGTACTTC